Presented here are 24 T cell receptor beta chains from one specimen sequenced in a study of T cells in Graves' hyperthyroidism and ophthalmopathy. Researchers took RNA transcripts and amplified the TCR beta CDR3 regions from them. A first-round RT-PCR of the TCR CDR3 used the HTBI primer set. TCRdb reanalysed the multiplex PCR reads using MiXCR and keeps one entry per CDR3 protein. In the table there are 700,000 or so distinct CDR3 sequences, about 17% of which are singletons. The specimen sequenced was blood. These receptor sequences come from a man aged 18 to 29 with Graves' hyperthyroidism.

The sample holds many counts of this clonotype. The chain couples TRBV7-2 to TRBJ1-2; weak D call: TRBD1 (6 bases). V was shortened by 5 bases and J by 1 base, with 17 bases between the two germline ends. CDR3 length equals 16 residues. The germline V gene encodes CDR1 SGHTA and CDR2 FQGNSA. CDR3 nucleotides: TGTGCCAGCAGCCCAAAGCCGGACAGCCTTAACTATGGCTACACCTTC. Protein product: CASSPKPDSLNYGYTF.

This chain uses TRBV6-2 or TRBV6-3 with TRBJ2-1; D is possibly TRBD2 (5 bases). The CDR3 runs to 12 residues. The V gene lost 5 bases and the J gene lost 16 bases, with 18 bases spanning the gap. Germline CDR1 and CDR2: MNHEY and SVGEGT. DNA of the CDR3: TGTGCCAGCAGTCCTAGGGATTCGGAGGAATTCTTC. Protein: CASSPRDSEEFF.

In its sample, this clonotype was seen many times. The V call is TRBV28, the J call TRBJ2-4, with no clear D. The germline V gene encodes CDR1 MDHEN and CDR2 SYDVKM. This CDR3 has 13 amino acids. The V end lost 10 bases, the J end lost 4 bases, and 14 bases lay between the germline ends. Here the CDR3 DNA reads TGTGCCACCACCGTTGACCCTAAAAACATTCAGTACTTC. It yields the protein CATTVDPKNIQYF.

This clonotype was detected many times. This CDR3 reads CASSYRSAGLAVYEQYF. The CDR3 DNA is TGTGCCAGCAGTTACCGATCCGCAGGACTAGCTGTCTACGAGCAGTACTTC. The rearrangement uses TRBV6-2 or TRBV6-3 and TRBJ2-7; 8 bases are shared with TRBD2. CDR1 is MNHEY and CDR2 is SVGEGT in the germline V gene. The junction had 12 bases not matched to a gene; V was cut back by 2 bases and J by 3 bases. CDR3 length: 17 residues.

This clonotype showed up many times. V gene TRBV11-2 combines with J gene TRBJ2-1; D is perhaps TRBD2 (5 bases). CDR1 is SGHAT and CDR2 is FQNNGV in the germline V gene. The CDR3 spans 14 residues. V was clipped by 3 bases and J by 5 bases, with 11 bases between them. CDR3 loop: CASSFSALDNEQFF. CDR3 sequence (DNA): TGTGCCAGCAGCTTTTCCGCACTAGACAATGAGCAGTTCTTC.

This clonotype was counted at least ten times. The V and J genes are TRBV2 and TRBJ2-1; D is possibly TRBD1 or TRBD2 (5 bases each). The CDR3 length is 15 residues. Germline CDR1 and CDR2: SNHLY and FYNNEI. V lost 6 bases and J lost 7, with 19 bases in between. This chain's CDR3 is CASRIYSGRTNEQFF. The CDR3 DNA reads as TGTGCCAGCAGGATATACAGCGGCCGGACAAATGAGCAGTTCTTC.

This clonotype came up once. This could be a read error, since a much larger clone is one nucleotide away. This likely comes from a read error, as the CDR3 has no conserved phenylalanine or tryptophan at its end. The chain combines TRBV18 with TRBJ1-5, with D tentatively TRBD1 (5 bases). CDR1 and CDR2 from the germline V gene are KGHSH and LQKENI. Trimming stripped 3 bases from V and 7 bases from J, with 19 bases between. CDR3 length equals 16 residues. CDR3 bases: TGTGCCAGCTCACCTCCCGGGACGTCGGCGGGGCAGCCCCAGCATCTT. It encodes CASSPPGTSAGQPQHL.

At least ten counts were recorded for this clonotype. This chain connects TRBV28 to TRBJ2-1; 15 nucleotides line up with TRBD2. This CDR3 has 14 residues. The junction had 4 bases not matched to a gene; V was cut back by 10 bases and J by 6 bases. Germline V gene data show CDR1 as MDHEN and CDR2 as SYDVKM. The CDR3 region has the DNA TGTGCCACCACGGGACTAGCGGGAGGCAATGAGCAGTTCTTC. Amino acid sequence: CATTGLAGGNEQFF.

This clonotype was seen a handful of times. CDR3 sequence reads: CSAWGGVGSYEQYF. In DNA form, the CDR3 reads TGCAGCGCATGGGGAGGGGTCGGGTCCTACGAGCAGTACTTC. The genes are TRBV29-1 and TRBJ2-7, with 7 bases lining up with TRBD2. This CDR3 is built from 14 residues. CDR1 and CDR2 from the germline V gene are SQVTM and ANQGSEA. The ends lost 7 bases at V and 1 base at J; junction bases unmatched: 10.

This chain connects TRBV12-3 or TRBV12-4 to TRBJ2-4; no clear D. There are 11 residues in the CDR3. Trimming took off 7 bases at V and 1 base at J, with 2 bases between the two ends. The DNA of the CDR3 is TGTGCCAGCAAGGCCAAAAACATTCAGTACTTC. It is translated as CASKAKNIQYF.

The chain links TRBV19 to TRBJ2-7; no firm D call. Germline CDR1 reads LNHDA; CDR2 reads SQIVND (reference sequence). The V gene lost 0 bases and the J gene lost 0 bases, with 12 bases spanning the gap. The CDR3 has 16 amino acids. CDR3 bases: TGTGCCAGTAGTATAGAAGCGTACAGCAACTCCTACGAGCAGTACTTC. Protein product: CASSIEAYSNSYEQYF. The full variable domain, its missing parts supplied by reference TRBV19 and TRBJ2-7, is DGGITQSPKYLFRKEGQNVTLSCEQNLNHDAMYWYRQDPGQGLRLIYYSQIVNDFQKGDIAEGYSVSREKKESFPLTVTSAQKNPTAFYLCASSIEAYSNSYEQYFGPGTRLTVT.

This chain uses TRBV29-1 with TRBJ1-2; possible D gene TRBD1, 5 bases. V lost 7 bases and J 8 bases, leaving 20 bases between the germline ends. The CDR3 totals 13 residues. Germline V gene lookup returns CDR1 SQVTM and CDR2 ANQGSEA. The CDR3 sequence is CSAAALRRDGYTF. CDR3 in DNA: TGCAGCGCCGCGGCCCTGCGGAGGGACGGCTACACCTTC.

This clonotype was detected ten times or more. The chain has TRBV6-1 and TRBJ2-7, with 12 bases lining up with TRBD1. This CDR3 contains 21 residues. CDR1 and CDR2 from the germline V gene are MNHNS and SASEGT. Trimming cost V 3 bases and J 6 bases; bases outside gene matches: 24. The CDR3 sequence is CASSESFRWDRGPVISGEQYF. The CDR3 bases are TGTGCCAGCAGTGAGTCGTTTAGGTGGGACAGGGGGCCCGTAATCTCCGGCGAGCAGTACTTC.

This clonotype occurred many times. The V gene is TRBV18, the J gene TRBJ2-7; the match to TRBD1 covers 9 bases. Germline V CDR1 and CDR2: KGHSH, LQKENI. The CDR3 extends over 15 amino acids. V lost 0 bases and J lost 2; bases outside the gene matches: 2. In DNA, the CDR3 is TGTGCCAGCTCACCACCGGACAGGGGCCCCTACGAGCAGTACTTC. This sequence encodes CASSPPDRGPYEQYF. The complete variable domain, with remaining parts taken from reference TRBV18 and TRBJ2-7, reads NAGVMQNPRHLVRRRGQEARLRCSPMKGHSHVYWYRQLPEEGLKFMVYLQKENIIDESGMPKERFSAEFPKEGPSILRIQQVVRGDSAAYFCASSPPDRGPYEQYFGPGTRLTVT.

There are many counts of this clonotype. The chain uses TRBV28 and TRBJ2-5, with 7 bases aligning to TRBD2. This CDR3 has 15 residues. CDR1 is MDHEN, CDR2 SYDVKM, per germline. V lost 4 bases and J lost 3; bases outside the gene matches: 8. CDR3 DNA: TGTGCCAGCAGTTGGGGAGGGTACTCAAAAGAGACCCAGTACTTC. It codes for CASSWGGYSKETQYF.

This clonotype was observed at least ten times. This chain joins TRBV20-1 and TRBJ2-3; 7 positions agree with TRBD2. The CDR3 is 12 residues long. The V gene's germline CDR1 is DFQATT and CDR2 SNEGSKA (reference sequence). J lost 9 bases, V lost 6 bases, and 9 bases had no gene match. The CDR3 reads CSAKDGGRTQYF. As DNA, the CDR3 is TGCAGTGCCAAAGACGGGGGGAGGACGCAGTATTTT.

This clonotype has a count of ten or more. The chain links TRBV29-1 to TRBJ2-5; 8 bases align to TRBD2. The trim removed 6 bases at V and 2 bases at J, leaving 5 bases unmatched. CDR1 SQVTM and CDR2 ANQGSEA come from the germline V gene. The CDR3 runs 13 residues. The CDR3, as DNA: TGCAGCGTAAGGACGGGGGGGCAAGAGACCCAGTACTTC. Translated, it gives CSVRTGGQETQYF.

In its sample, this clonotype was seen many times. The chain is built from TRBV20-1 and TRBJ2-6; D possibly corresponds to TRBD2 (6 bases). From germline, CDR1 is DFQATT and CDR2 SNEGSKA (reference sequence). CDR3 length equals 13 residues. V gave up 3 bases and J gave up 4 bases, with 7 bases separating them. The CDR3 here is CSAREGGANVLTF. In DNA form, the CDR3 reads TGCAGTGCTAGGGAGGGAGGGGCCAACGTCCTGACTTTC.

Many counts were recorded for this clonotype. The chain has TRBV20-1 and TRBJ2-7; D unresolved. Looked up from germline, CDR1 is DFQATT and CDR2 is SNEGSKA (reference sequence). This CDR3 contains 13 residues. The germline V and J ends were trimmed by 3 bases and 0 bases, with 9 bases remaining between them. The DNA of the CDR3 is TGCAGTGCTAGGGGGATAAGCTCCTACGAGCAGTACTTC. Amino acids: CSARGISSYEQYF.

This clonotype was seen repeatedly, ten times or more. The V gene is TRBV27, the J gene TRBJ2-7; 7 bases line up with TRBD2. Germline-derived CDR1 and CDR2 are MNHEY and SMNVEV (reference sequence). The CDR3 extends over 16 amino acids. V lost 1 base and J lost 1; bases outside the gene matches: 7. In DNA, the CDR3 is TGTGCCAGCAGTTTATTTGGCGGGAGATCTTCCTACGAGCAGTACTTC. This sequence encodes CASSLFGGRSSYEQYF.

The chain carries TRBV12-3 or TRBV12-4 and TRBJ1-2; unclear D gene. The CDR3 runs 13 residues. V was pared by 3 bases and J by 5 bases, with 10 bases between. The CDR3 DNA follows: TGTGCCAGCAGTTTCGGCAGACTATATGGCTACACCTTC. As protein: CASSFGRLYGYTF.

This clonotype has just a few counts. The chain carries TRBV7-9 and TRBJ2-1; D not resolved. Germline V gene sequence: CDR1 SEHNR, CDR2 FQNEAQ (reference sequence). The CDR3 sequence is 12 residues long. V was clipped by 8 bases and J by 8 bases, with 13 bases between them. CDR3 loop: CASDRGGDEQFF. The CDR3 DNA follows: TGTGCCAGCGATCGAGGTGGGGATGAGCAGTTCTTC.

This clonotype was counted only a few times. The chain is built from TRBV29-1 and TRBJ2-2, with D unclear. CDR1 and CDR2 (germline): SQVTM, ANQGSEA. Deletions cut 5 bases from V and 5 bases from J, with 6 bases between. The CDR3 sequence is 11 residues long. The CDR3 loop reads CSVYDTGELFF. The CDR3 DNA follows: TGCAGCGTTTATGATACCGGGGAGCTGTTTTTT.

The genes are TRBV7-9 and TRBJ1-2; D remains unclear. Per germline, CDR1 SEHNR and CDR2 FQNEAQ (reference sequence). The V gene lost 5 bases and the J gene lost 1 base, with 11 bases spanning the gap. The CDR3 sequence is 14 residues long. For the CDR3, the DNA is TGTGCCAGCAGCCTAAGCGGACTTAACTATGGCTACACCTTC. The encoded protein is CASSLSGLNYGYTF. Filled out from reference TRBV7-9 and TRBJ1-2, the complete variable domain reads DTGVSQNPRHKITKRGQNVTFRCDPISEHNRLYWYRQTLGQGPEFLTYFQNEAQLEKSRLLSDRFSAERPKGSFSTLEIQRTEQGDSAMYLCASSLSGLNYGYTFGSGTRLTVV.